The T cell receptor (beta chain) under discussion was sequenced for a study of blood T cell repertoires in COVID-19. Study summary: COVID-19 samples, acute and convalescent, were from the United States, Italy and Spain. PBMCs, B-cell-depleted T cells, or T cells provided the cDNA or gDNA that made up the material.

Generated by immunoSEQ multiplex PCR, the TCRdb table keeps only in-frame clones and is missing some. Among about 180,000 clones listed, approximately 80% were seen once. The sequence was collected from a human donor in a cohort sampled during active COVID-19. The sample consisted of peripheral blood.

The CDR3 spells CAWSVRWTEHPGYEQYF. As DNA, the CDR3 is TGTGCCTGGAGTGTACGCTGGACAGAACACCCCGGGTACGAGCAGTACTTC. The chain has TRBV30 and TRBJ2-7; weak D call: TRBD1 (6 bases). With 0 bases removed from V and 4 bases from J, the gap between germline ends came to 22 bases. The CDR3 consists of 17 residues. Per the germline V gene, CDR1 is GTSNPN and CDR2 is SVGIG (reference sequence).